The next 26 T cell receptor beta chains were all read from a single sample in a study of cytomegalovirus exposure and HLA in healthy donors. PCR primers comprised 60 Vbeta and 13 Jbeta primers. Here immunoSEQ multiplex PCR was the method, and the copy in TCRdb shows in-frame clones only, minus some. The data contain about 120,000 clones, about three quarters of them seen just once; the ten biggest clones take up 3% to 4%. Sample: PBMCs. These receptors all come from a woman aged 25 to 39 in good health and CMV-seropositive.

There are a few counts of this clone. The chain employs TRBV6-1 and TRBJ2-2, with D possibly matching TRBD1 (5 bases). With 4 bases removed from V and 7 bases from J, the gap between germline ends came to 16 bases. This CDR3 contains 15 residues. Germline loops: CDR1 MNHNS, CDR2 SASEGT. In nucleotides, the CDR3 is TGTGCCAGCAGTGGGGCGTCGAGCAGGGTCGGGGAGCTGTTTTTT. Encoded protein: CASSGASSRVGELFF.

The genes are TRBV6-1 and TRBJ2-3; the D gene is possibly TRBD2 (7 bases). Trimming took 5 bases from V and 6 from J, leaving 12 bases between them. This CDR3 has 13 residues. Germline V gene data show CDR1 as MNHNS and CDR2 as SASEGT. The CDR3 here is CASSRGGPDTQYF. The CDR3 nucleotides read TGTGCCAGCAGTAGGGGGGGCCCGGATACGCAGTATTTT.

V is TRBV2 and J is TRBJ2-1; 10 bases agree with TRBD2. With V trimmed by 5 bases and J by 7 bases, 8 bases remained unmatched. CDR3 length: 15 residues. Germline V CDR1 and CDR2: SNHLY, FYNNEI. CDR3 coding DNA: TGTGCCAGCAGTTTAGCGGGGGGCCTGGGGAATGAGCAGTTCTTC. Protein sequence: CASSLAGGLGNEQFF.

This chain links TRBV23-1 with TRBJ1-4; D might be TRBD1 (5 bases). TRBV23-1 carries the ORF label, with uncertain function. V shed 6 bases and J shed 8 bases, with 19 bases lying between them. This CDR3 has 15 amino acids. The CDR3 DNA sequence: TGCGCCAGCAGGCCCAGGGACTTCAGTCGGGAAAAACTGTTTTTT. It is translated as CASRPRDFSREKLFF.

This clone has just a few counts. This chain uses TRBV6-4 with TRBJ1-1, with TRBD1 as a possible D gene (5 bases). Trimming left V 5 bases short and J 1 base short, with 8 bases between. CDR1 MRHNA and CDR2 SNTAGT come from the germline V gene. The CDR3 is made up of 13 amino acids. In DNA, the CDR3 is TGTGCCAGCAGTCAGGACAAGAACACTGAAGCTTTCTTT. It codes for CASSQDKNTEAFF.

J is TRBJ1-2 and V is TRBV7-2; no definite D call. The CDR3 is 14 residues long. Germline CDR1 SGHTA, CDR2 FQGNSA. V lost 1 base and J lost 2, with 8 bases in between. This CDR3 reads CASSLEAGNYGYTF. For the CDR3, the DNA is TGTGCCAGCAGCTTAGAGGCGGGGAACTATGGCTACACCTTC.

In nucleotides, the CDR3 is TGTGCCAGCAGTTCCAGGGGGCTTACCGGGGAGCTGTTTTTT. Encoded protein: CASSSRGLTGELFF. The chain employs TRBV28 and TRBJ2-2, with 8 bases matching TRBD1. The germline gives CDR1 MDHEN, CDR2 SYDVKM. The CDR3 sequence is 14 residues long. The J segment lost 5 bases and the V segment lost 4 bases, leaving 3 bases of the junction unmatched.

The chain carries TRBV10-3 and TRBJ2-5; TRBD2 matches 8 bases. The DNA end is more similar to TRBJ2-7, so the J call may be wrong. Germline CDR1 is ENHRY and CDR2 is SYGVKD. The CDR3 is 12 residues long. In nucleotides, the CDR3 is TGTGCCATCGCGACTAGCGACTACGAGCAGTACTTC. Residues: CAIATSDYEQYF.

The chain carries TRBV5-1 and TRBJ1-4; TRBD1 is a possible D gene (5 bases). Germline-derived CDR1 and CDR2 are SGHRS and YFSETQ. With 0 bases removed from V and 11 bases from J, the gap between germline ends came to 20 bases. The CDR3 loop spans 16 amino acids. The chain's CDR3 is CASSLDTSFNRGKLFF. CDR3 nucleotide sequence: TGCGCCAGCAGCTTGGACACTTCGTTTAATAGGGGTAAACTGTTTTTT.

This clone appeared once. In DNA form, the CDR3 reads TGTGCCTGGAGCCGATGGAAGAAGGGGACTGAAGCTTTCTTT. Protein: CAWSRWKKGTEAFF. This chain links TRBV30 with TRBJ1-1; a possible D gene is TRBD1 (5 bases). Per the germline V gene, CDR1 is GTSNPN and CDR2 is SVGIG (reference sequence). Trimming pared 3 bases from V and 5 bases from J, leaving 16 bases between. This CDR3 has 14 amino acids.

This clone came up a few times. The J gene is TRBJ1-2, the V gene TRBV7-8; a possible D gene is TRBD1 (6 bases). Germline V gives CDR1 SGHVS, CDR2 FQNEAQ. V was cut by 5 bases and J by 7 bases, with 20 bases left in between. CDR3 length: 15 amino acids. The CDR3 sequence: CASSPGGQGIGGYTF. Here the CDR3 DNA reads TGTGCCAGCAGCCCCGGGGGGCAGGGTATAGGTGGCTACACCTTC. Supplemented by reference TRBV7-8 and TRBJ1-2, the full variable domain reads GAGVSQSPRYKVAKRGQDVALRCDPISGHVSLFWYQQALGQGPEFLTYFQNEAQLDKSGLPSDRFFAERPEGSVSTLKIQRTQQEDSAVYLCASSPGGQGIGGYTFGSGTRLTVV.

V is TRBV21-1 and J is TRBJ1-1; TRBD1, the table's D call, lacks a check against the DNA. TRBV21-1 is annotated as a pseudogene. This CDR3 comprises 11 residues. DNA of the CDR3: TGTGCCAGCCAATGGGCCCCGGAAGCTTTCTTT. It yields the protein CASQWAPEAFF.

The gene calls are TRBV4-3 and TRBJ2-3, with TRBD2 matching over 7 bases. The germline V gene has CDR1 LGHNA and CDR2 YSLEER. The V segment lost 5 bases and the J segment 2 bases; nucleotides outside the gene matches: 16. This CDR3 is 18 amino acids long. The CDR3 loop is CASSSKGLAATHTDTQYF. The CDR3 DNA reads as TGCGCCAGCAGCAGCAAGGGGCTAGCGGCCACCCACACAGATACGCAGTATTTT.

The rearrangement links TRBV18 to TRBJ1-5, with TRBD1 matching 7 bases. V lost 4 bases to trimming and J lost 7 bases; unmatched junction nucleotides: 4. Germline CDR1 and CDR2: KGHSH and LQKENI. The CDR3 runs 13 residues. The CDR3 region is CASSRTGGQPQHF. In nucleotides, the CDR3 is TGTGCCAGCTCACGGACAGGCGGGCAGCCCCAGCATTTT.

The CDR3 DNA sequence: TGTGCCACCAGCAGAGATCCGGGGGGGATCTACAATGAGCAGTTCTTC. It yields the protein CATSRDPGGIYNEQFF. The chain employs TRBV15 and TRBJ2-1, with TRBD2 matching 8 bases. The junction had 4 bases not matched to a gene; V was cut back by 0 bases and J by 3 bases. Germline values: CDR1 LNHNV, CDR2 YYDKDF (reference sequence). CDR3 size: 16 residues.

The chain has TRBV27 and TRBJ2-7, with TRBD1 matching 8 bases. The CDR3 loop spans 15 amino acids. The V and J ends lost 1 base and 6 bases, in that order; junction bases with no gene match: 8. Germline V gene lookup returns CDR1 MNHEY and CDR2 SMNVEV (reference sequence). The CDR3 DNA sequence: TGTGCCAGCAGTTTATTCGGGCAGGGGGCAGGCGAGCAGTACTTC. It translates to CASSLFGQGAGEQYF.

CDR3 residues: CASSLRGRGYNEQFF. The CDR3 DNA sequence: TGTGCCAGCAGCTTGAGGGGGCGCGGGTACAATGAGCAGTTCTTC. V gene TRBV5-6 combines with J gene TRBJ2-1; 7 bases align to TRBD1. This CDR3 contains 15 residues. The germline CDR1 and CDR2 sequences are SGHDT and YYEEEE. J gave up 4 bases and V 1 base, and 5 bases lay outside the gene matches.

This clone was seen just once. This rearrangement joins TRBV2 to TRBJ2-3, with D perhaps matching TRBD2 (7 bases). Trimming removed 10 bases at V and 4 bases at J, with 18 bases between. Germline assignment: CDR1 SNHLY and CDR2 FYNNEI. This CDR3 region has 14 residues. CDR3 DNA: TGTGCCACAGAAAGGGGGGGGGTTGCAGATACGCAGTATTTT. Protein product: CATERGGVADTQYF.

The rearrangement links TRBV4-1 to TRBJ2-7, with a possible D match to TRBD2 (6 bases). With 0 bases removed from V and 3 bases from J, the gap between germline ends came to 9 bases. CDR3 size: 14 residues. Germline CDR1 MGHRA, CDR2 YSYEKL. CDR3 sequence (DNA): TGCGCCAGCAGCCAAGAACCTAGCGTCTACGAGCAGTACTTC. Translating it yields CASSQEPSVYEQYF.

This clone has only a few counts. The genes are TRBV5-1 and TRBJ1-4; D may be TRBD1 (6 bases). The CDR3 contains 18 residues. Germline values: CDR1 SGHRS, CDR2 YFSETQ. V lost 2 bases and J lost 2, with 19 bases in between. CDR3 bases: TGCGCCAGCAGCTTCGTTTCGGGGGGGCTGAGGACTAATGAAAAACTGTTTTTT. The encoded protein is CASSFVSGGLRTNEKLFF.

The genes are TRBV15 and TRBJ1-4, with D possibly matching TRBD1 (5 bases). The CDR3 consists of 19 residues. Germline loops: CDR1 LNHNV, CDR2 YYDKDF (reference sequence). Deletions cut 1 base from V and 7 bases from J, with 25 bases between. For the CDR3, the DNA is TGTGCCACCAGCAGAGCGATTGGAGGCAGACTCGGGGGGGGTGAAAAACTGTTTTTT. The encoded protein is CATSRAIGGRLGGGEKLFF.

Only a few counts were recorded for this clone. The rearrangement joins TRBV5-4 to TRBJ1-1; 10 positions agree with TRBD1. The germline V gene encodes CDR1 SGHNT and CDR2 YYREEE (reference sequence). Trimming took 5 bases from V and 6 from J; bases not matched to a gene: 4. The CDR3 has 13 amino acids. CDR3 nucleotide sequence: TGTGCCAGCAGGGACAGGGGGACCGCTGAAGCTTTCTTT. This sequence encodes CASRDRGTAEAFF.

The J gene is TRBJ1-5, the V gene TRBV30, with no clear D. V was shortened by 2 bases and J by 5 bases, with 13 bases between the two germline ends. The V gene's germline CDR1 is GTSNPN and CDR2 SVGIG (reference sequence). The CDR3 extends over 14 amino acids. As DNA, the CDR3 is TGTGCCTGGAGTACTGGGCAGGAGGATCAGCCCCAGCATTTT. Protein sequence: CAWSTGQEDQPQHF.

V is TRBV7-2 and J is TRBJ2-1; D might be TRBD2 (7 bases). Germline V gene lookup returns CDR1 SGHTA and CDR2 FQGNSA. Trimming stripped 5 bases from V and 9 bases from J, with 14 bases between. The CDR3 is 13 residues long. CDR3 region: CASSSWGGGEQFF. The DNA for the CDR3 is TGTGCCAGCAGCAGCTGGGGGGGCGGTGAGCAGTTCTTC.

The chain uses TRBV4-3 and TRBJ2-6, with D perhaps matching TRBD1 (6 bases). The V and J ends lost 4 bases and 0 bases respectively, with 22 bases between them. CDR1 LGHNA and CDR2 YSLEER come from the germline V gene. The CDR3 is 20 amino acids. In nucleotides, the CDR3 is TGCGCCAGCAGCCCCAAGCGATGGCAGGGGTCCCACTCTGGGGCCAACGTCCTGACTTTC. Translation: CASSPKRWQGSHSGANVLTF.

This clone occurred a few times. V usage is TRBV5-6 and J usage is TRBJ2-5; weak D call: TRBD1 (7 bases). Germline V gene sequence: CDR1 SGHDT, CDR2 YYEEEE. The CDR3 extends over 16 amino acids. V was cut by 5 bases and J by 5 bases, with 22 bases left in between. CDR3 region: CASRRTRGDAWETQYF. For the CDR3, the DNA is TGTGCCAGCAGGAGAACCAGGGGGGACGCCTGGGAGACCCAGTACTTC.